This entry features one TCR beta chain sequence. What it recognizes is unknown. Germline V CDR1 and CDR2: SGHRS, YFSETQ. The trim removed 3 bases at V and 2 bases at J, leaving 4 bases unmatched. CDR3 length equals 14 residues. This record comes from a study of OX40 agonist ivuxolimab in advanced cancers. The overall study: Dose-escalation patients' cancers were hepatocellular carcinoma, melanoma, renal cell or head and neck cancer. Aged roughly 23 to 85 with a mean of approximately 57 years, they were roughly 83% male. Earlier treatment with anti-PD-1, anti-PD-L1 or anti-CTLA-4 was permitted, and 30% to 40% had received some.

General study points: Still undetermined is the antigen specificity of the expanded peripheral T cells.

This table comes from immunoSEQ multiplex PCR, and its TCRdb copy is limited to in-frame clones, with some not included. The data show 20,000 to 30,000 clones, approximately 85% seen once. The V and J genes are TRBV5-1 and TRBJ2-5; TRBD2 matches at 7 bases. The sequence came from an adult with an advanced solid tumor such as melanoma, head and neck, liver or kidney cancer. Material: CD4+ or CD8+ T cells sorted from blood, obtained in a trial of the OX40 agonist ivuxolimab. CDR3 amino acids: CASSYLSGQETQYF. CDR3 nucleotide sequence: TGCGCCAGCAGCTACCTTAGCGGGCAAGAGACCCAGTACTTC.